This T cell receptor beta chain emerged from a study of cytomegalovirus exposure and HLA in healthy donors. Broader study findings: Specificity for CMV antigens was confirmed in vitro for a few of the CMV-associated chains. A later look showed TCR association rates differing by HLA locus, highest for DRB1 and lowest for HLA-C.

There are 13 residues in the CDR3. Per germline, CDR1 MNHEY and CDR2 SVGAGI. The ends were cut back, 4 bases at V and 5 bases at J, with 9 bases in the middle. With respect to this clone: As yet, its antigen is unknown.

The PCR ran on 60 Vbeta and 13 Jbeta primers. The data were produced by immunoSEQ multiplex PCR, yet TCRdb's version contains in-frame clones alone and is incomplete. The repertoire table contains 75,000 to 95,000 clones. Material: PBMCs. The origin of this receptor is a man aged 25-45 years in good health and CMV-seronegative. The rearrangement joins TRBV6-5 to TRBJ2-1, with a possible D match to TRBD2 (5 bases). The CDR3 DNA sequence: TGTGCCAGCAGTTCCCCGGGGAACAATGAGCAGTTCTTC. Its protein product is CASSSPGNNEQFF.